This T cell receptor (beta chain) came from a study of beta chain features in type 1 diabetes (dated by TCRdb to between 2017 and 2018). Some background on the complete study: Mean age, gender distribution, total cell number and subset yield were not different between patients and healthy donors. Across all samples, some 100,000,000 sorted cells were examined, and cell number per subset correlated strongly with RNA yield. Whereas all 28 donors provided naive and central memory subsets, regulatory and stem cell-like memory subsets were isolated from just 8 patients and about eight healthy donors. The study compared TCRB repertoires of sorted circulating CD4+ T cell subsets between recently diagnosed type 1 diabetes patients and matched healthy donors. Paper-wide results and their limitations: In all four CD4+ subsets, TCRB CDR3 length was moderately but significantly shorter in type 1 diabetes patients. Only small numbers of individuals were included in the HLA sub-analyses, which left unresolved whether HLA type had any influence on TCRB rearrangement. Because cDNA rather than genomic DNA was sequenced, highly expressing activated cells could have been over-represented, although no difference in activation and CD3 levels was found between groups. Naive, central memory and regulatory TCRB repertoires appeared to be more alike among patients than among healthy donors. At VDJ recombination sites, patients with type 1 diabetes made fewer insertions and deleted more nucleotides, a pattern implying thymic rearrangement abnormalities. Shorter templates might have been favored by PCR, but patient and control samples were amplified and corrected together, so both groups would have been affected equally by any skew.

Each donor gave one peripheral blood draw, averaging around 120 mL, which was collected into heparinised tubes. Using a panel that included CD45RO, CCR7, CD25, CD127, CD95 and CD27, naive, central memory, regulatory and stem cell-like memory CD4+ T cells were sorted on a BD FACSAria II. Purity was above 95% for every sorted population. Right away, PBMCs were isolated by Lymphoprep density gradient centrifugation and were stained directly, with no culture step. To minimize batch effects, samples were stained and sorted in pairs, one healthy donor with one patient per experiment. The High Capacity cDNA Reverse Transcription Kit was used to reverse transcribe all of the isolated RNA, meaning that expressed TCRB transcripts were what got sequenced. Deep immunoSEQ sequencing was performed on naive, central memory and regulatory T cell samples, with an average of around 3.4 million total reads per sample. Sorted cells were lysed in RLT buffer and RNA was extracted with DNase-treated RNeasy Micro or Mini kits, depending on cell number. Each cell subset was processed separately to prevent cross-contamination, with patient and healthy donor samples processed together. Using the immunoSEQ multiplex PCR, TCRB sequences were amplified from cDNA into 87-bp fragments spanning the CDR3 region. Sequencing of the amplicons was performed on the Illumina HiSeq platform. In the paper's pipeline: Synthetic template baselines were used to correct PCR bias computationally, reads within Hamming distance 2 were collapsed, and singletons that could not be merged were discarded. Reads were aligned to IMGT to assign V, D and J genes, CDR3 length, and insertions or deletions at six rearrangement sites. Within each subset, clonotype counts were normalized to the number of sorted cells before true diversity and Gini coefficients were calculated with the tcR R package. The overlap coefficient, calculated on TCRB nucleotide sequences, was used to measure repertoire sharing. Out-of-frame TCRB sequences from naive cells were analyzed as a proxy for the pre-selection repertoire. Held by TCRdb, this immuneACCESS table contains in-frame sequences only and omits some clones. Under half of the omission traces to an unresolved V gene where checked; the cause of the rest is unknown. V and J calls and clone size are copied from that table; D and trimming were computed from the DNA. The sample table holds about 660,000 clones, of which over 11% were seen once. 0.04% of the sample is in the top ten clones.

The CDR3 covers 17 residues, taking in both the cysteine and the phenylalanine. The sequence is cut down to CDR3 DNA, 51 bases in frame from base 1. Via the germline V gene, CDR1 is LGHNA and CDR2 YNFKEQ. The junction shows trimming of 4 bases on V and 0 bases on J, and the gene matches do not reach 4 bases of it. This clone has just a few counts. Its antigen remains unidentified. Base qualities are not provided; no much larger clone lies one nucleotide away. The rearrangement joined TRBV4-2 to TRBJ2-6; 9 bases in between match TRBD2. Sequencing was carried out using naive CD4+ T cells from blood. The sample's cell subset or site label is to be understood as: true naive CD4+ T cells. The source of this sequence is a young man with type 1 diabetes. The DNA sequence reads TGTGCCAGCAGCCTCAGCGGGGGGAGCTCTGGGGCCAACGTCCTGACTTTC. Protein translation: CASSLSGGSSGANVLTF.